The clone carrying this TCR beta chain was seen a few times. Its antigen is currently unknown. The data originate from a study of CD8+ T cells in alopecia areata. The overall study: The study gave treated patients oral tofacitinib at 5 to 10 mg twice daily.

J was trimmed by 2 bases and V by 5 bases; bases with no gene match: 6. This CDR3 is built from 14 residues. Germline V gene lookup returns CDR1 LNHDA and CDR2 SQIVND (reference sequence). Whole-study results and caveats: Greater clonality was observed in lesional scalp samples, especially alopecia totalis/universalis, versus normal scalp.

cDNA prepared by RNA extraction and subsequent reverse transcription served as the template for sequencing. The protocol was immunoSEQ multiplex PCR, while the TCRdb copy is restricted to in-frame clones and leaves out a portion. Of 90,000 to 100,000 clones listed, roughly 41% are singletons. This clonotype originated in a human donor with alopecia areata. The rearrangement joins TRBV19 to TRBJ2-7, with 7 bases matching TRBD2. The sample comprised CD4+ T cells sorted from blood. CDR3 loop: CASSSTGTTYEQYF. The CDR3 coding sequence is TGTGCCAGTAGTTCCACCGGGACTACCTACGAGCAGTACTTC.